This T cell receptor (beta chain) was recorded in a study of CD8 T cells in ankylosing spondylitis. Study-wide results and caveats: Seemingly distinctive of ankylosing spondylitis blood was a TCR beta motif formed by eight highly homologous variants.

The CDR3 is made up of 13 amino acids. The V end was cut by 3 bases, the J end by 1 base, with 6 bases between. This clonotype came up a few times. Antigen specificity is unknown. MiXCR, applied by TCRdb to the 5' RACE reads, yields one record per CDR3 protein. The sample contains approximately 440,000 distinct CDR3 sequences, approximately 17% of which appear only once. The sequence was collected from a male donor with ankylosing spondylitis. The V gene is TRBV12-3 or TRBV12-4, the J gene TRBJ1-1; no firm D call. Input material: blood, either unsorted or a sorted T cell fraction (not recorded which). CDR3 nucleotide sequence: TGTGCCAGCAGTTTCTTGGAGAACACTGAAGCTTTCTTT. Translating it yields CASSFLENTEAFF.